A selection of T cell receptor beta chains follows, all from one sample in a study of blood T cells in healthy people across ages. In TCRdb, the 5' RACE reads were re-called with MiXCR into one record per CDR3 protein. The table records about 800,000 distinct CDR3 sequences, approximately 25% of them present only once. The sample was also reused in another study, on T cells of mothers and their children.

The sequenced sample was blood. The receptors come from a boy aged 10-17 years in good health. Each CDR3 is given with its conserved first and last residue. Clone size is given for some rows only: seen once, a few or many times, or a class if the clone is expanded.

v_call,clone_size,cdr3_aa
TRBV7-2,-,CASRGSNEKLFF
TRBV20-1,-,CSAGATSYSSYNEQFF
TRBV4-3,-,CASSRGTLRDNEQFF
TRBV7-9,few,CASSLGAGSSDIQYF
TRBV4-1,-,CASRDRDGQSSTQQYF
TRBV2,few,CASSEIMLGAANEKLFF
TRBV29-1,few,CSVAGQVDQPQHF
TRBV28,-,CASSLAGAPLSEKLFF
TRBV6-1,few,CASSEWTGVNYGYTF
TRBV5-1,few,CASSLPTGTSGGEQFF
TRBV6-1,-,CASSLTTGGGMETQYF
TRBV12-3/TRBV12-4,few,CASSLMGHDQPQHF
TRBV7-9,-,CASSSAAGAEEKLFF
TRBV24-1,-,CATSDPSPGESDTQYF
TRBV2,few,CASSLLGVSNSNQPQHF
TRBV5-1,-,CASSLPTGEGANVLTF
TRBV15,few,CATSRDRGSNEQYF
TRBV12-3/TRBV12-4,-,CASSPGRVKNNEQFF
TRBV9,-,CASSVEGANSYEQYF
TRBV6-5,-,CASSYSATGGGNTGELFF
TRBV5-5,few,CASSSDGATNEKLFF
TRBV7-2,-,CASSLAGAEAFF
TRBV14,-,CASSQENRDTDTQYF